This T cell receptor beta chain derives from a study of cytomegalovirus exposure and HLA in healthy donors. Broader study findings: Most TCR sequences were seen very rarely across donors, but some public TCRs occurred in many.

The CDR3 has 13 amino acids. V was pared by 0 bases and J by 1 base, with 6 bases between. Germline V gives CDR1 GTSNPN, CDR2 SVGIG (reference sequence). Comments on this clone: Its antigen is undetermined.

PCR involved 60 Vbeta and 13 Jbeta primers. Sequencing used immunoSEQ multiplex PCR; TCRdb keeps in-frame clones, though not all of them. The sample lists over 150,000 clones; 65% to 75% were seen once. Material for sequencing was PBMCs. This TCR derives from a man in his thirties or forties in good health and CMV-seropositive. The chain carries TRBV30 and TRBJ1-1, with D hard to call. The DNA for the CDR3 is TGTGCCTGGAGTGTTTCATCGAACACTGAAGCTTTCTTT. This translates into CAWSVSSNTEAFF.